This T cell receptor beta chain stems from a study of blood T cell repertoires in COVID-19. In the original processing: Nucleated cell counts were estimated from reference gene primer amplification. TCRdb's copy holds only in-frame clones and misses some; the assay was immunoSEQ multiplex PCR. D and trimming were read from the DNA, whereas the V and J calls and clone size are those reported in that table. The data show 50,000 to 65,000 clones, around four fifths seen once. Germline V gene lookup returns CDR1 MDHEN and CDR2 SYDVKM. The CDR3 runs 13 residues. The ends lost 6 bases at V and 4 bases at J; junction bases unmatched: 5.

Sample: peripheral blood. The receptor comes from a woman aged 45-59 years with active or convalescent COVID-19. The chain links TRBV28 to TRBJ1-2; 7 positions match TRBD1. As DNA, the CDR3 is TGTGCCAGCAGCTTACAGGGGCTCTATGGCTACACCTTC. Its translation is CASSLQGLYGYTF.